Listed here are 19 T cell receptor beta chains from one sample, sequenced in a study of cytomegalovirus exposure and HLA in healthy donors. With 60 Vbeta and 13 Jbeta primers, the PCR was carried out. Some clones are missing from TCRdb's copy, which holds only in-frame ones; the method was immunoSEQ multiplex PCR. The top ten hold 3% to 4% of the sample, which has around 92,000 clones, about 80% seen once. Input material: PBMCs. These receptors came from a female donor in good health and CMV-seropositive.

This chain uses TRBV9 with TRBJ1-6; 12 nucleotides match TRBD1. Losses at the gene ends were 3 bases for V and 7 bases for J; bases not matched to a gene: 8. Germline assignment: CDR1 SGDLS and CDR2 YYNGEE. This CDR3 is 17 amino acids long. The CDR3 sequence: CASSGSGTGGLNSPLHF. Here the CDR3 DNA reads TGTGCCAGCAGCGGAAGCGGGACAGGGGGCCTCAATTCACCCCTCCACTTT.

V is TRBV29-1 and J is TRBJ1-2; TRBD1 matches 9 bases. V shed 5 bases, J shed 6 bases, and the junction held 4 bases outside the gene matches. The CDR3 runs 12 residues. Germline CDR1 is SQVTM and CDR2 is ANQGSEA. The CDR3 region has the DNA TGCAGCGTTATACAGGGGGCGGATGGCTACACCTTC. Its translation is CSVIQGADGYTF.

This chain uses TRBV5-6 with TRBJ2-7; perhaps TRBD2 as D (5 bases). In germline, CDR1 is SGHDT, CDR2 YYEEEE. Between the trimmed V and J ends, which lost 5 bases and 2 bases, there was a span of 11 bases. The CDR3 length is 13 residues. For the CDR3, the DNA is TGTGCCAGCAGTCGTACTAGTACCTACGAGCAGTACTTC. Translated: CASSRTSTYEQYF.

This clone was recorded only once. V usage is TRBV19 and J usage is TRBJ2-1, with 12 bases identical to TRBD2. V shed 6 bases, J shed 9 bases, and the junction held 12 bases outside the gene matches. The CDR3 has 16 amino acids. The germline V gene has CDR1 LNHDA and CDR2 SQIVND (reference sequence). The CDR3 loop is CASSPQGRTSGAEQFF. The CDR3, as DNA: TGTGCCAGTAGCCCTCAAGGGAGGACTAGCGGGGCTGAGCAGTTCTTC.

This chain uses TRBV6-5 with TRBJ1-1; D might be TRBD1 (6 bases). Germline-derived CDR1 and CDR2 are MNHEY and SVGAGI. Trimming pared 6 bases from V and 1 base from J, leaving 15 bases between. The CDR3 extends over 15 amino acids. The CDR3, as DNA: TGTGCCAGCAGGTATTGGGGGGGACAGAACACTGAAGCTTTCTTT. As protein: CASRYWGGQNTEAFF.

The chain has TRBV5-8 and TRBJ2-7; 9 bases align to TRBD1. The CDR3 contains 15 residues. Germline V gives CDR1 SGHTS, CDR2 YDEGEE. With 2 bases clipped from V and 3 bases from J, the junction kept 6 bases outside the gene matches. The DNA of the CDR3 is TGTGCCAGCAGCTTACAGGGGGCCAAAGGCTACGAGCAGTACTTC. It yields the protein CASSLQGAKGYEQYF.

V usage is TRBV19 and J usage is TRBJ1-1; 8 bases fit TRBD1. The CDR3 is made up of 15 amino acids. The V segment lost 7 bases and the J segment 1 base; nucleotides outside the gene matches: 8. Germline loops: CDR1 LNHDA, CDR2 SQIVND (reference sequence). CDR3 in DNA: TGTGCCAGTACCGGACAGGGAGGGTGGAACACTGAAGCTTTCTTT. It yields the protein CASTGQGGWNTEAFF.

The J gene is TRBJ1-4, the V gene TRBV27; TRBD1 aligns across 9 bases. The trim removed 4 bases at V and 7 bases at J, leaving 7 bases unmatched. The germline gives CDR1 MNHEY, CDR2 SMNVEV (reference sequence). The length of the CDR3 is 15 residues. CDR3 sequence: CASSSSQGAFEKLFF. The CDR3 region has the DNA TGTGCCAGCAGTTCCTCACAGGGGGCATTTGAAAAACTGTTTTTT.

This chain links TRBV27 with TRBJ2-1; 11 positions match TRBD2. The CDR3 runs 15 residues. The V gene's germline CDR1 is MNHEY and CDR2 SMNVEV (reference sequence). The junction had 2 bases not matched to a gene; V was cut back by 3 bases and J by 4 bases. This CDR3 reads CASSLGTSGYNEQFF. CDR3 coding DNA: TGTGCCAGCAGTTTGGGGACTAGCGGATACAATGAGCAGTTCTTC.

The chain combines TRBV11-2 with TRBJ2-3; D is uncertain. Germline assignment: CDR1 SGHAT and CDR2 FQNNGV. With 5 bases removed from V and 2 bases from J, the gap between germline ends came to 11 bases. CDR3 size: 14 residues. In DNA form, the CDR3 reads TGTGCCAGCAGCCCCGAGCGAGCCACAGATACGCAGTATTTT. Translating it yields CASSPERATDTQYF.

This clone was detected only a few times. The chain joins TRBV6-5 to TRBJ1-1, with 9 bases matching TRBD1. The germline V gene has CDR1 MNHEY and CDR2 SVGAGI. This CDR3 is 14 amino acids long. The V segment lost 6 bases and the J segment 4 bases; nucleotides outside the gene matches: 6. The CDR3 here is CASRSQGAGTEAFF. CDR3 nucleotides: TGTGCCAGCAGATCACAGGGGGCTGGCACTGAAGCTTTCTTT.

This clone was counted once. The CDR3 DNA reads as TGTGCCAGCAGCCAGGGGACAGTTAACACTGAAGCTTTCTTT. This gives the protein CASSQGTVNTEAFF. This chain connects TRBV4-2 to TRBJ1-1; 7 nucleotides agree with TRBD1. The germline CDR1 and CDR2 sequences are LGHNA and YNFKEQ. The CDR3 covers 14 residues. J was trimmed by 2 bases and V by 3 bases; bases with no gene match: 3.

Written as DNA, the CDR3 is TGTGCCAGCAGCTCTGGCGGGGGTCAAGAGACCCAGTACTTC. It is translated as CASSSGGGQETQYF. This chain uses TRBV5-6 with TRBJ2-5, with TRBD2 matching over 7 bases. The CDR3 has 14 residues. The V and J ends lost 3 bases and 2 bases, in that order; junction bases with no gene match: 4. Germline loops: CDR1 SGHDT, CDR2 YYEEEE.

The rearrangement uses TRBV27 and TRBJ1-1; D not certain. Germline CDR1 MNHEY, CDR2 SMNVEV (reference sequence). This CDR3 spans 12 amino acids. The V end lost 6 bases, the J end lost 0 bases, and 5 bases lay between the germline ends. The CDR3 DNA sequence: TGTGCCAGCAGGAGGATGAACACTGAAGCTTTCTTT. It is translated as CASRRMNTEAFF.

This chain links TRBV7-2 with TRBJ2-7; 13 nucleotides line up with TRBD2. Germline V lookup: CDR1 SGHTA, CDR2 FQGNSA. CDR3 size: 17 residues. V lost 1 base and J lost 7; bases outside the gene matches: 10. The chain's CDR3 is CASSLVAGTSGDPEQYF. CDR3 nucleotide sequence: TGTGCCAGCAGCTTAGTCGCGGGGACTAGCGGGGACCCGGAGCAGTACTTC.

The chain uses TRBV27 and TRBJ2-7; D might be TRBD2 (5 bases). The CDR3 consists of 14 residues. Germline V CDR1 and CDR2: MNHEY, SMNVEV (reference sequence). The germline V and J ends were trimmed by 5 bases and 3 bases, with 14 bases remaining between them. The CDR3 region has the DNA TGTGCCAGCAGTATGGGGAGTATGGGCTACGAGCAGTACTTC. Protein sequence: CASSMGSMGYEQYF.

The chain employs TRBV23-1 and TRBJ1-2; D possibly corresponds to TRBD1 (5 bases). TRBV23-1 is designated an ORF whose function remains uncertain. The CDR3 contains 13 residues. Deletions cut 2 bases from V and 7 bases from J, with 11 bases between. CDR3 in DNA: TGCGCCAGCAGTCAAGGGACCGGGGGTGGCTACACCTTC. Translating it yields CASSQGTGGGYTF.

This clone has a single count. This chain connects TRBV2 to TRBJ2-5, with 10 bases lining up with TRBD2. Germline CDR1 is SNHLY and CDR2 is FYNNEI. This CDR3 comprises 14 residues. Losses at the gene ends were 6 bases for V and 4 bases for J; bases not matched to a gene: 5. This chain's CDR3 is CASRPGTSVETQYF. DNA of the CDR3: TGTGCCAGCAGACCAGGGACTAGCGTAGAGACCCAGTACTTC.

This chain uses TRBV27 with TRBJ1-5; 7 bases map to TRBD1. Germline V gene sequence: CDR1 MNHEY, CDR2 SMNVEV (reference sequence). V lost 3 bases and J lost 6; bases outside the gene matches: 2. The length of the CDR3 is 13 residues. CDR3: CASSLNRGQPQHF. CDR3 in DNA: TGTGCCAGCAGTTTGAACAGGGGTCAGCCCCAGCATTTT.